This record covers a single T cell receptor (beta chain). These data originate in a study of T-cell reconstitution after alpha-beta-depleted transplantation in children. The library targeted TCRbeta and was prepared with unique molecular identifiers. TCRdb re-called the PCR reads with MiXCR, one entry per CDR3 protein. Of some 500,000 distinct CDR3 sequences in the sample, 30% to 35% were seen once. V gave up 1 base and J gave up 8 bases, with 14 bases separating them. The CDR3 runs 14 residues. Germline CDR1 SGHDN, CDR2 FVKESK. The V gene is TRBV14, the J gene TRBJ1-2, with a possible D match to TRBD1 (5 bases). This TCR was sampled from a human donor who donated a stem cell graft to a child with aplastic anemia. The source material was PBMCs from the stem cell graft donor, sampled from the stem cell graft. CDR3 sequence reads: CASSQGARVKGYTF. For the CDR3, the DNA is TGTGCCAGCAGCCAAGGGGCCAGGGTCAAAGGCTACACCTTC.